This T cell receptor beta chain originates from a study of blood T cells in healthy people across ages. With regard to this clonotype: Its specificity is not known.

Then a second PCR, running roughly 7 to 11 cycles, was carried out with a sample-barcoded 5' primer and a J-beta primer mix. Each cDNA was tagged by a template-switch adaptor containing 12 random nucleotides. Per sample, CDR3-containing paired-end reads numbered at least 2.5 million. MiXCR, applied by TCRdb to the 5' RACE reads, yields one record per CDR3 protein. The sample contains roughly 800,000 distinct CDR3 sequences, roughly 50% of which appear only once. The CDR3 is 15 residues long. Deletions cut 0 bases from V and 4 bases from J, with 12 bases between. Germline CDR1 reads MNHEY; CDR2 reads SVGEGT. General observations from the study: When set beside aged donors, long-lived donors presented more naive CD4+ cells and higher diversity.

The receptor was isolated from an elderly man in good health. V is TRBV6-2 or TRBV6-3 and J is TRBJ2-5; D perhaps matches TRBD2 (6 bases). The material sequenced was blood. CDR3 residues: CASSYSIGSGETQYF. The CDR3 DNA follows: TGTGCCAGCAGTTACTCTATCGGGAGTGGAGAGACCCAGTACTTC.